These 18 T cell receptor beta chains originate from one sample sequenced in a study of blood T cell repertoires in COVID-19. Some clones are missing from TCRdb's copy, which holds only in-frame ones; the method was immunoSEQ multiplex PCR. The sample yields 200,000 to 250,000 clones, about 83% seen once. Sequencing used peripheral blood. The receptors shown here come from a man aged 45-60 years with active or convalescent COVID-19.

The V and J genes are TRBV25-1 and TRBJ1-4; D is possibly TRBD1 (5 bases). Germline assignment: CDR1 MGHDK and CDR2 SYGVNS. The CDR3 loop spans 15 amino acids. The V end lost 4 bases, the J end lost 5 bases, and 14 bases lay between the germline ends. CDR3 loop: CASSGGDSPNEKLFF. The CDR3 DNA sequence: TGTGCCAGCAGTGGGGGTGACAGCCCAAATGAAAAACTGTTTTTT.

The chain joins TRBV5-1 to TRBJ1-5, with a weak D call TRBD1 (5 bases). Trimming took off 0 bases at V and 3 bases at J, with 7 bases between the two ends. The CDR3 extends over 14 amino acids. Germline V gene sequence: CDR1 SGHRS, CDR2 YFSETQ. CDR3 nucleotide sequence: TGCGCCAGCAGCTTGGAGGGGCCCAATCAGCCCCAGCATTTT. The encoded protein is CASSLEGPNQPQHF.

This clone was observed a single time. This sequence joins TRBV7-2 and TRBJ2-1, with D possibly matching TRBD2 (6 bases). In germline, CDR1 is SGHTA, CDR2 FQGNSA. The ends were cut back, 5 bases at V and 8 bases at J, with 19 bases in the middle. The CDR3 runs to 15 residues. As DNA, the CDR3 is TGTGCCAGCAGCGCGGGGACCACCCAGTTCGATGAGCAGTTCTTC. This codes for CASSAGTTQFDEQFF.

The rearrangement joins TRBV1 to TRBJ2-3; TRBD2 is the table's D call and was not checked against the DNA. TRBV1 is a pseudogene locus. CDR3 length: 14 amino acids. Here the CDR3 reads CTRGLAGNTDTQYF. CDR3 nucleotide sequence: TGCACCAGGGGCCTAGCGGGAAATACAGATACGCAGTATTTT.

The rearrangement links TRBV11-2 to TRBJ1-2; D might be TRBD1 (5 bases). The V end lost 4 bases, the J end lost 2 bases, and 14 bases lay between the germline ends. Germline V lookup: CDR1 SGHAT, CDR2 FQNNGV. The CDR3 extends over 15 amino acids. The CDR3 protein is CASSSLRGRNYGYTF. The CDR3 DNA follows: TGTGCCAGCAGCTCACTGCGGGGCCGGAACTATGGCTACACCTTC.

This chain connects TRBV14 to TRBJ2-5; 7 nucleotides agree with TRBD1. Germline CDR1 is SGHDN and CDR2 is FVKESK. CDR3 length equals 14 residues. Losses at the gene ends were 5 bases for V and 5 bases for J; bases not matched to a gene: 8. The CDR3 reads CASSFGQAGETQYF. For the CDR3, the DNA is TGTGCCAGCAGCTTCGGACAGGCCGGCGAGACCCAGTACTTC.

The chain joins TRBV7-2 to TRBJ1-1; D gene uncertain. The CDR3 extends over 15 amino acids. The germline gives CDR1 SGHTA, CDR2 FQGNSA. The V end lost 5 bases, the J end lost 2 bases, and 15 bases lay between the germline ends. The CDR3 sequence is CASSPSAVSNTEAFF. In DNA, the CDR3 is TGTGCCAGCAGCCCAAGCGCAGTGAGTAACACTGAAGCTTTCTTT.

This clone was observed a single time. This chain joins TRBV5-8 and TRBJ2-3; weak D call: TRBD2 (6 bases). Trimming shortened V by 5 bases and J by 6 bases, and 7 bases separated the two germline ends. The germline V gene encodes CDR1 SGHTS and CDR2 YDEGEE. The CDR3 length is 11 residues. The CDR3 here is CASREGDTQYF. The CDR3 bases are TGTGCCAGCAGGGAGGGGGATACGCAGTATTTT.

The V and J genes are TRBV7-9 and TRBJ2-5; D not resolved. CDR3 length: 14 amino acids. Trimming cost V 4 bases and J 6 bases, with 15 bases left between them. CDR1 and CDR2 (germline): SEHNR, FQNEAQ (reference sequence). The DNA of the CDR3 is TGTGCCAGCAGCTCCTCGACTCCTCCAAAGACCCAGTACTTC. Its translation: CASSSSTPPKTQYF.

This clone was detected only once. The gene calls are TRBV18 and TRBJ2-1; D is possibly TRBD2 (5 bases). V shed 2 bases and J shed 5 bases, with 10 bases lying between them. This CDR3 comprises 14 residues. Germline V gene data show CDR1 as KGHSH and CDR2 as LQKENI. CDR3 DNA sequence: TGTGCCAGCTCACCAATTATGAGGGACAATGAGCAGTTCTTC. Its protein product is CASSPIMRDNEQFF.

The CDR3 protein is CASRRPGQGEDYEQYF. In DNA, the CDR3 is TGTGCCAGTAGGCGACCGGGACAGGGGGAAGACTACGAGCAGTACTTC. The chain uses TRBV19 and TRBJ2-7, with 11 bases that match TRBD1. CDR3 length: 16 residues. Unmatched junction bases numbered 10, after V lost 6 bases and J lost 3 bases. Germline V gene data show CDR1 as LNHDA and CDR2 as SQIVND (reference sequence).

The rearrangement joins TRBV9 to TRBJ1-2; TRBD1 agrees at 8 bases. Germline V gene data show CDR1 as SGDLS and CDR2 as YYNGEE. The junction had 5 bases not matched to a gene; V was cut back by 5 bases and J by 2 bases. The CDR3 is made up of 14 amino acids. In nucleotides, the CDR3 is TGTGCCAGCAGTACAACAGGGGGAAACTATGGCTACACCTTC. Protein sequence: CASSTTGGNYGYTF.

The chain links TRBV5-4 to TRBJ2-7, with a possible D match to TRBD1 (6 bases). V was trimmed by 0 bases and J by 6 bases, leaving 16 bases between them. CDR3 length: 15 amino acids. CDR1 is SGHNT, CDR2 YYREEE, per germline (reference sequence). As DNA, the CDR3 is TGTGCCAGCAGCTTGGATGGGGGCTTGGATTCCGAGCAGTACTTC. Translating it yields CASSLDGGLDSEQYF.

This chain connects TRBV25-1 to TRBJ2-5, with 9 bases matching TRBD1. CDR1 is MGHDK, CDR2 SYGVNS, per germline. V trimming: 2 bases; J trimming: 0 bases; junction bases outside the gene matches: 10. The CDR3 is 18 amino acids. CDR3 in DNA: TGTGCCAGCAGTGAACCCCTCACCGGGACAGGGAACCAAGAGACCCAGTACTTC. This encodes CASSEPLTGTGNQETQYF.

This chain links TRBV27 with TRBJ2-7; D perhaps matches TRBD1 (5 bases). Trimming left V 4 bases short and J 7 bases short, with 11 bases between. The CDR3 loop spans 12 amino acids. Germline CDR1 reads MNHEY; CDR2 reads SMNVEV (reference sequence). The CDR3 reads CASSSRGWEQYF. For the CDR3, the DNA is TGTGCCAGCAGTTCTAGGGGTTGGGAGCAGTACTTC.

The chain links TRBV7-9 to TRBJ1-2; 7 positions agree with TRBD1. Germline V CDR1 and CDR2: SEHNR, FQNEAQ (reference sequence). This CDR3 region has 13 residues. The trim removed 5 bases at V and 4 bases at J, leaving 4 bases unmatched. The CDR3 here is CASSRDSRYGYTF. For the CDR3, the DNA is TGTGCCAGCAGCCGGGACAGCCGCTATGGCTACACCTTC.

The chain employs TRBV29-1 and TRBJ1-6; D may be TRBD1 (6 bases). Per germline, CDR1 SQVTM and CDR2 ANQGSEA. This CDR3 spans 13 amino acids. V was trimmed by 6 bases and J by 10 bases, leaving 16 bases between them. CDR3 nucleotides: TGCAGCGTACGACAGGAAGTTTGGTCACCCCTCCACTTT. Amino acids: CSVRQEVWSPLHF.

This chain uses TRBV27 with TRBJ2-7; D not resolved. The germline V gene encodes CDR1 MNHEY and CDR2 SMNVEV (reference sequence). The ends were cut back, 1 base at V and 4 bases at J, with 8 bases in the middle. CDR3 length: 13 residues. CDR3 residues: CASSLFSGYEQYF. CDR3 nucleotide sequence: TGTGCCAGCAGTTTATTTTCGGGTTACGAGCAGTACTTC.